Included here is one T cell receptor beta chain sequence, with context. The sample belongs to a study of blood T cell repertoires in COVID-19. The repertoire was sequenced with immunoSEQ multiplex PCR; TCRdb's copy has only in-frame clones and lacks some. The sample includes around 100,000 clones, around four fifths of them seen just once. The CDR3 loop spans 16 amino acids. This sequence originates from a man over 45 with active or convalescent COVID-19. Sequences were obtained from peripheral blood. The rearrangement joins TRBV21-1 to TRBJ2-1; the D call in the table, TRBD1, was not verified against the DNA. TRBV21-1 corresponds to a pseudogene. This CDR3 reads CASIGWNRDRFNEQFF. The CDR3 coding sequence is TGTGCCAGCATCGGGTGGAACCGGGACAGGTTCAATGAGCAGTTCTTC.